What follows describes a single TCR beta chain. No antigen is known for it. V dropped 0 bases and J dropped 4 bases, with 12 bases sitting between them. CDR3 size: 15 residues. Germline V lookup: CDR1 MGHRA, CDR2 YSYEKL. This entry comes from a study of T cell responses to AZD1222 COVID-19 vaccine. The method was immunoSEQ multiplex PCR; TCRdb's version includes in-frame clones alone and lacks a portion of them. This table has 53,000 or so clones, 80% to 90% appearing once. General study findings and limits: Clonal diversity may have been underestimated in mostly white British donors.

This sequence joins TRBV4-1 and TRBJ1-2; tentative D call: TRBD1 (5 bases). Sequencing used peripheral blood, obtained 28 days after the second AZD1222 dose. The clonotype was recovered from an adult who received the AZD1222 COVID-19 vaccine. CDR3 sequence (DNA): TGCGCCAGCAGCCAAGATCGCACAGGCACCTATGGCTACACCTTC. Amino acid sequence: CASSQDRTGTYGYTF.